Sequencing of this T cell receptor (beta chain) was carried out in a study of identical twins. Only a few counts were recorded for this clonotype. The target antigen is unknown. Germline assignment: CDR1 SGHNT and CDR2 YENEEA. V was pared by 6 bases and J by 1 base, with 20 bases between. This CDR3 has 17 amino acids. Each CDR3 protein is one row after TCRdb ran MiXCR on the 5' RACE reads. Counted here are 550,000 to 700,000 distinct CDR3 sequences, around a tenth occurring once; the ten biggest clones make up approximately 3.2%. Study outcomes and limitations: Models underpredicted monozygotic twin sharing of out-of-frame TCR alpha. Invariant MAIT and iNKT cells could partly confound zero-insertion analyses.

Another study also made use of these data, one on yellow fever vaccine responses in identical twins.

The gene calls are TRBV11-3 and TRBJ2-3; D tentatively fits TRBD1 or TRBD2 (6 bases each). Sequenced material: PBMCs. The TCR sequence derives from a young woman in good health. The CDR3 spells CASSDRRGDFGTDTQYF. The CDR3 nucleotides are TGTGCCAGCAGTGACAGAAGGGGGGACTTCGGCACAGATACGCAGTATTTT.